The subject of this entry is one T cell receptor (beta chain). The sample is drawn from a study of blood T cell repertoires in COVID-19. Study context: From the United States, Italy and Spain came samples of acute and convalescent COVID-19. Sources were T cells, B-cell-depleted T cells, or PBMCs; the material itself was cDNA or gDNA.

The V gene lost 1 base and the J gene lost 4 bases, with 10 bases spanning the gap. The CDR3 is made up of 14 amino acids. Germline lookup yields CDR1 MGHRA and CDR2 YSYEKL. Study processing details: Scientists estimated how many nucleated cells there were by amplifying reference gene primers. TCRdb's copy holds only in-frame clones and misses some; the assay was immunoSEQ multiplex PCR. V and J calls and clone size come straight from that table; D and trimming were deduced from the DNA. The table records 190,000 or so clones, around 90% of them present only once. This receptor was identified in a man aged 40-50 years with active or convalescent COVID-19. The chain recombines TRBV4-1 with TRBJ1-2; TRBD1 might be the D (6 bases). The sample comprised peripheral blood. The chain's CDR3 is CASSQGQDLYGYTF. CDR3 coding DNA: TGCGCCAGCAGCCAAGGACAGGACCTCTATGGCTACACCTTC.